This TCR beta chain was recovered during a study of blood T cell repertoires in COVID-19. Across the whole study: Samples came from the United States, Italy and Spain, spanning acute and convalescent COVID-19. PBMCs, B-cell-depleted T cells, or T cells were the source of the cDNA or gDNA that made up the material.

The CDR3 totals 14 residues. The trim removed 3 bases at V and 2 bases at J, leaving 3 bases unmatched. Germline loops: CDR1 SGHRS, CDR2 YFSETQ. In the original analysis: The assay estimated nucleated cells by amplifying reference gene primers. The data were produced by immunoSEQ multiplex PCR, yet TCRdb's version contains in-frame clones alone and is incomplete. The D gene and trimming were derived from the DNA, and the V and J assignments and clone size from that table. The top ten clones hold roughly 6% of a sample with hundreds of thousands of clones, approximately 88% of them seen once. Enrolment of Seattle patients took place during active infection, and they were followed longitudinally.

Sequenced: peripheral blood. The genes are TRBV5-1 and TRBJ1-1; 8 bases map to TRBD1. The receptor was derived from a woman in her twenties or thirties with COVID-19, enrolled during active disease. The CDR3 is CASSWDRPNTEAFF. In DNA form, the CDR3 reads TGCGCCAGCAGCTGGGACAGGCCTAACACTGAAGCTTTCTTT. Filled out from reference TRBV5-1 and TRBJ1-1, the complete variable domain reads KAGVTQTPRYLIKTRGQQVTLSCSPISGHRSVSWYQQTPGQGLQFLFEYFSETQRNKGNFPGRFSGRQFSNSRSEMNVSTLELGDSALYLCASSWDRPNTEAFFGQGTRLTVV.